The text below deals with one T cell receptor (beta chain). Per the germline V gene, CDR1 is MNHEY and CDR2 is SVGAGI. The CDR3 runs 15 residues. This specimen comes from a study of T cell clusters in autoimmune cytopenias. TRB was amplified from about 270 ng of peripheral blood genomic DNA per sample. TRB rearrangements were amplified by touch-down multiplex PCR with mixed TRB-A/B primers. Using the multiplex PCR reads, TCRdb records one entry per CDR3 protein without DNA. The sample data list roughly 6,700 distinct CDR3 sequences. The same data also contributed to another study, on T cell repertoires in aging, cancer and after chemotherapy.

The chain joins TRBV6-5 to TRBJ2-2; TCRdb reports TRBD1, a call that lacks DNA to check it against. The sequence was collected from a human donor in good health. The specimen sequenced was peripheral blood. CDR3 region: CASSATQGPAGELFF.